The source of this T cell receptor beta chain is a study of radiation and T cells in renal cell carcinoma (dated by TCRdb to 2019 to 2021). Context from the whole study: Samples came from a clinical trial, in which primary renal cell carcinomas received 15 Gy stereotactic body radiation therapy followed by nephrectomy 4 weeks later. In total, almost 55 samples, comprising some 25 tumors and roughly 27 peripheral blood samples, were subjected to TCR beta sequencing. In the 45 to 65 samples combined, some 4,000,000 unique CDR3 nucleotide sequences were found, encoding approximately 2,800,000 unique CDR3 amino acid sequences. What the work shows at the level of the full study, not this receptor alone: In blood, the top tumor clonotypes increased from baseline to 2 weeks after radiation and then shrank by 4 weeks, which suggests a temporary expansion of tumor-resident clones. Effects of radiation dose or scheduling on the TCR repertoire could not be addressed with the single-armed trial design. Changes in the blood repertoire were not tracked past 4 weeks after treatment. Because no pretreatment tumor biopsies were available, whether clonotypes were present in the tumor at baseline could not be determined.

As for this clone: The antigen it binds to is not known. No qualities accompany the bases; no much larger clone lies one base away.

Taken from cysteine to phenylalanine, the CDR3 has 16 residues. Only the CDR3 region is kept as DNA, spanning 48 bases read in frame from base 1. V gives up 3 bases and J gives up 2 bases, and the segment between their germline ends measures 14 bases. Looking up the germline V gene yields CDR1 LGHNT and CDR2 FRNRAP. This sample's time point label indicates: baseline pretreatment blood. Reading the label with the study, this specimen's treatment or condition is: 15 Gy SBRT to primary tumor, nephrectomy 4 weeks later. To track tumor-enriched clonotypes, serial peripheral blood was sampled from radiation-treated patients at baseline and at 2 weeks and 4 weeks after SBRT. Every patient's renal cell carcinoma showed clear cell pathology. The QIAamp DNA Blood Mini Kit (Qiagen) was used to prepare genomic DNA for TCR sequencing. Only samples passing all quality control checks were included in the analyses.

Following the manufacturer's recommendations, the immunoSEQ kit was used to generate TCR beta libraries from genomic DNA. To prepare libraries, a first multiplex PCR with proprietary primers was run, followed by a second PCR that added unique barcodes, and a bead cleanup was done after each round. A kit-provided positive control reaction and a negative control reaction were included in every sample batch. The final libraries underwent checking on an Agilent 4200 TapeStation D1000 ScreenTape, volumetric pooling, and quantification by qPCR. An Illumina NextSeq500 fitted with a MidOutput 150-cycle cartridge performed the sequencing, running 156 Read1 cycles and 15 Index1 cycles with the kit's custom primers. The pooled library was loaded at about 0.93 pM with about 18% PhiX control spiked in. In the paper's pipeline: Vendor-processed data were analyzed in R, and a clonotype was defined as all T cells sharing the same CDR3 nucleotide sequence. For clone abundance analyses, frequencies were normalized to the 10,000 most abundant clones per sample. Before analysis, public T cell clones were removed, and these numbered fewer than six per sample on average. Tumor-enriched clonotypes and baseline blood-enriched clonotypes were defined as those with an abundance difference of at least 32-fold between compartments. A beta-binomial differential abundance model was used to identify clonotypes that expanded or contracted between blood time points. The Baroni-Urbani and Buser coefficient was used to measure tumor-blood repertoire similarity, and groups were compared with two-tailed Wilcoxon tests in R. Sourced from immuneACCESS, this table was stored by TCRdb with only in-frame sequences that have V and J called. A share of the clones is absent; for the studies checked, an unresolved V gene accounts for under half, and the remainder has no known explanation. V and J calls plus clone size are reproduced from that table; the DNA served to infer D and trimming. The sample yields 150,000 or so clones; approximately 91% were counted once. Around 11% of the sample comes from the top ten.

The material sequenced was blood, taken from a patient whose treatment included radiotherapy and nephrectomy. Recombination joined TRBV12-5 with TRBJ2-1; TRBD2 is a weak D gene call, 7 bases matching. This receptor was taken from a woman aged 45 to 65 with renal cell carcinoma. The nucleotides are TGTGCTAGTGGTTTAACGGTGGGGGGGCCCTACAATGAGCAGTTCTTC. Its translation reads: CASGLTVGGPYNEQFF.